This T cell receptor (beta chain) was observed in a study of regulatory T cells in long-lasting Graves disease. As for the study in general: The term persistent Graves' disease signified upward of 5 years on antithyroid drugs with positive TSH receptor antibodies.

In the case of this clonotype: Its cognate antigen is unknown.

This sample's time point: persistent/refractory GD, antithyroid drugs over 5 years with positive TRAb. PBMC-derived RNA was used for the TCR library. Arm-PCR of CDR3 regions and iRepertoire HTBI primers were used to build TCR beta libraries. Per the study methods: Overall, samples carried approximately 60 TRBV and around 13 TRBJ segments. Each CDR3 protein gets one entry after TCRdb re-called the multiplex PCR reads with MiXCR. V and J calls and clone size were set by TCRdb, not the authors. The table includes about 470,000 distinct CDR3 sequences, 20% to 25% detected once. The CDR3 runs to 13 residues. Between the trimmed V and J ends, which lost 6 bases and 6 bases, there was a span of 9 bases. Germline CDR1 is SNHLY and CDR2 is FYNNEI. Points from the study as a whole: It was in persistent disease that TRBV28, TRBJ1-2 and TRBJ2-5 were favored.

This receptor was obtained from a female donor with Graves disease. The sequencing here drew on peripheral blood mononuclear cells (PBMCs), taken when the disease was refractory, from a patient treated with antithyroid drugs. V gene TRBV2 combines with J gene TRBJ1-6; tentative D call: TRBD1 (5 bases). CDR3 nucleotides: TGTGCCAGCAGGGGGACCCCTAATTCACCCCTCCACTTT. Its translation is CASRGTPNSPLHF.